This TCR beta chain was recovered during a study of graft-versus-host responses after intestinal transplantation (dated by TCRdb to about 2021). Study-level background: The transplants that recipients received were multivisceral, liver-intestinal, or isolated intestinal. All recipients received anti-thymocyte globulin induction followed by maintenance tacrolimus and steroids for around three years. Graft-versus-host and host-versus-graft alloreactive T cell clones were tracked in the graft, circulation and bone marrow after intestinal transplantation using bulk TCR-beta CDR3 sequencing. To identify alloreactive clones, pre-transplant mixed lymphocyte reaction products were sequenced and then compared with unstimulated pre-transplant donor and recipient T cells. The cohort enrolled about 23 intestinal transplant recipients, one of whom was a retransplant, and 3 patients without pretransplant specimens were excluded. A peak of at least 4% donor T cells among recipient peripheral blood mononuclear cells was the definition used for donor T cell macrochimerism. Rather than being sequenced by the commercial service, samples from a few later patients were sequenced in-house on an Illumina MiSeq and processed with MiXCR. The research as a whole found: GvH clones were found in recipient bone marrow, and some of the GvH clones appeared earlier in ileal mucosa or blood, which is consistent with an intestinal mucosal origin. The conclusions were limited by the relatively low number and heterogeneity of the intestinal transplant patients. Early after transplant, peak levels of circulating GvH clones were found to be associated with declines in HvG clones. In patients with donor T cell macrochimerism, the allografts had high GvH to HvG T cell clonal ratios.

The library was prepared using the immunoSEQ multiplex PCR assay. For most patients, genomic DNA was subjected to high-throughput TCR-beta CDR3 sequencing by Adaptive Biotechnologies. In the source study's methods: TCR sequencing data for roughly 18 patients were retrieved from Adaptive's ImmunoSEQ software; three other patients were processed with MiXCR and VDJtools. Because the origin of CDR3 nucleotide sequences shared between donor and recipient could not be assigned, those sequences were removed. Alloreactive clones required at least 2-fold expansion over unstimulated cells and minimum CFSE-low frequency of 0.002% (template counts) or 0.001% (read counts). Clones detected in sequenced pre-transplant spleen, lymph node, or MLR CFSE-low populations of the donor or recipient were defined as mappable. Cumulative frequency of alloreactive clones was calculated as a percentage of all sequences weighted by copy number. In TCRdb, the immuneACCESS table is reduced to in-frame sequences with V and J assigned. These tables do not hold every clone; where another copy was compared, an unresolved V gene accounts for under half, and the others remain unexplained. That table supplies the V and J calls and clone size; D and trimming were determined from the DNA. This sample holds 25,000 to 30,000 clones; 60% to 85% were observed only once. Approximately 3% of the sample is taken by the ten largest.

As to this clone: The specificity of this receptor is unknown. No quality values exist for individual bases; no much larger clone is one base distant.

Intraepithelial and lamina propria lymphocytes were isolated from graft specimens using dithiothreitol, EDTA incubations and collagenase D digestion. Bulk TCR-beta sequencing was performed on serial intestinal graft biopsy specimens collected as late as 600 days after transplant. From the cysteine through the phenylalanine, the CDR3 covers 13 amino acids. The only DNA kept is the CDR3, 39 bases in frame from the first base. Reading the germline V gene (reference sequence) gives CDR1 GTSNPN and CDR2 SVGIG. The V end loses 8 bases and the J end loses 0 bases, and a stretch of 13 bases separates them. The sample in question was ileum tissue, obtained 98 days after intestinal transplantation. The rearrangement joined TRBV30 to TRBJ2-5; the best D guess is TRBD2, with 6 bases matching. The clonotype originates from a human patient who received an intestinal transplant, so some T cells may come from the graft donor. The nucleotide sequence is TGTGCCGGCCTGGGGGGATACCAAGAGACCCAGTACTTC. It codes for CAGLGGYQETQYF.